The 5 T cell receptor beta chains given below trace back to one sample, sequenced in a study of siplizumab effects on memory and regulatory T cells. The assay was immunoSEQ multiplex PCR, and TCRdb's table has in-frame clones only and misses some. The sample has approximately 100,000 clones; around 92% are singletons. Sequenced sample: CD4+ T cells sorted from blood. These receptor sequences come from a human donor in good health. Some clones in this sample may be carry-over from other donors' samples.

This chain links TRBV27 with TRBJ1-4; 11 positions match TRBD1. V was clipped by 0 bases and J by 10 bases; unmatched bases: 4. CDR3 length: 15 residues. Germline V gene sequence: CDR1 MNHEY, CDR2 SMNVEV (reference sequence). The CDR3 nucleotides are TGTGCCAGCAGTTTATCCGGGACAGGGGGTGGAAAACTGTTTTTT. This sequence encodes CASSLSGTGGGKLFF.

The genes are TRBV5-1 and TRBJ2-1; TRBD2 matches at 16 bases. Germline-derived CDR1 and CDR2 are SGHRS and YFSETQ. J gave up 2 bases and V 3 bases, and 8 bases lay outside the gene matches. The CDR3 totals 19 residues. CDR3 loop: CASSSGGTSGRVAYNEQFF. For the CDR3, the DNA is TGCGCCAGCAGCTCTGGTGGGACTAGCGGGAGGGTGGCCTACAATGAGCAGTTCTTC.

V and J are TRBV29-1 and TRBJ2-7; no firm D call. The CDR3 is 13 residues long. Trimming pared 1 base from V and 1 base from J, leaving 8 bases between. CDR1 SQVTM and CDR2 ANQGSEA come from the germline V gene. CDR3 coding DNA: TGCAGCGTTGAAGTGACCGGGTCCTACGAGCAGTACTTC. Its translation is CSVEVTGSYEQYF.

V is TRBV7-8 and J is TRBJ1-4; D call uncertain. This CDR3 comprises 14 residues. Germline assignment: CDR1 SGHVS and CDR2 FQNEAQ. V was trimmed by 2 bases and J by 7 bases, leaving 11 bases between them. The CDR3 nucleotides are TGTGCCAGCAGCTTAATTCTGTCATTTGAAAAACTGTTTTTT. Protein: CASSLILSFEKLFF.

CDR3 amino acids: CASSHNSGAGADTQYF. The CDR3 coding sequence is TGTGCCAGCAGCCATAATAGCGGGGCGGGGGCAGATACGCAGTATTTT. The chain combines TRBV7-2 with TRBJ2-3, with 8 bases fitting TRBD2. Trimming cost V 5 bases and J 4 bases; bases outside gene matches: 11. The CDR3 contains 16 residues. CDR1 SGHTA and CDR2 FQGNSA come from the germline V gene.